This section outlines one T cell receptor beta chain sequence together with its context. Its specificity is not known. In the PCR, 60 Vbeta and 13 Jbeta primers were used. Using immunoSEQ multiplex PCR, the repertoire was profiled, and TCRdb retains in-frame clones only, with some absent. Its clone listing holds 65,000 to 95,000 clones. This CDR3 contains 12 residues. The germline V gene has CDR1 SEHNR and CDR2 FQNEAQ (reference sequence). V gave up 2 bases and J gave up 16 bases; unmatched junction bases: 7. This sample stems from a study of cytomegalovirus exposure and HLA in healthy donors. Points from the study as a whole: Information on immune exposure was restricted to one variable (CMV serostatus).

The J gene is TRBJ2-1, the V gene TRBV7-9; 8 nucleotides line up with TRBD1. The TCR originated in a female donor in good health and CMV-seropositive. The sequencing sample was made of PBMCs. The CDR3 loop reads CASSLFHRGFFF. The CDR3 coding sequence is TGTGCCAGCAGCTTATTCCACAGGGGGTTTTTCTTC. Full variable domain (missing parts from reference TRBV7-9 and TRBJ2-1): DTGVSQNPRHKITKRGQNVTFRCDPISEHNRLYWYRQTLGQGPEFLTYFQNEAQLEKSRLLSDRFSAERPKGSFSTLEIQRTEQGDSAMYLCASSLFHRGFFFGPGTRLTVL.